This T cell receptor (beta chain) was observed in a study of early T cells in non-severe SARS-CoV-2 infection. Across the whole study: Chains were unpaired, as sequencing was done on bulk RNA from unsorted whole blood.

Notes on the study in general: VDJdb matches were skewed toward anti-spike CD8 T cell responses.

Only a few counts were recorded for this clonotype. Antigen: not known. Unique molecular identifiers were attached to individual cDNA molecules. TCRdb reprocessed the 5' RACE reads via MiXCR and lists one record per CDR3 protein. The sample carries 60,000 or so distinct CDR3 sequences, roughly a tenth recorded once. Germline lookup yields CDR1 SQVTM and CDR2 ANQGSEA. The CDR3 has 14 amino acids. Trimming removed 3 bases from V and 8 bases from J; junction bases left unmatched: 6. This rearrangement joins TRBV29-1 to TRBJ1-4; 10 nucleotides match TRBD1. Sequencing was done on a sample of whole blood. This TCR came from an adult who was a healthcare worker with PCR-confirmed SARS-CoV-2 infection or an uninfected control (not recorded which). CDR3 in DNA: TGCAGCGTTGAGGGGACAGGGGCGACGGAAAAACTGTTTTTT. Its protein product is CSVEGTGATEKLFF.